This TCR beta chain was obtained from a study of cytomegalovirus exposure and HLA in healthy donors. Study-level findings and limits: Sequencing likely generated an artifact that appeared as a cluster of highly shared sequence variants. V- and J-gene trimming in TCR beta was tied to a missense DCLRE1C variant by an analysis performed later.

For this clone: Its target is not known.

The CDR3 runs 13 residues. Germline loops: CDR1 GTSNPN, CDR2 SVGIG (reference sequence). Trimming removed 0 bases at V and 1 base at J, with 6 bases between. Vbeta (60) and Jbeta (13) primers were used in the PCR. The repertoire was sequenced with immunoSEQ multiplex PCR; TCRdb's copy has only in-frame clones and lacks some. In the table there are 50,000 to 60,000 clones, about 80% of which are singletons. This receptor was obtained from a female donor in good health and CMV-seronegative. Sequencing was done on a sample of PBMCs. V usage is TRBV30 and J usage is TRBJ1-1; D is ambiguous. CDR3 sequence reads: CAWSVLGNTEAFF. The CDR3 nucleotides read TGTGCCTGGAGTGTACTAGGGAACACTGAAGCTTTCTTT.